The T cell receptor (beta chain) described here comes from a study of tumor and adjacent non-tumor tissue in lung cancer. A modified ARM-PCR protocol with three rounds of nested PCR amplified TCRbeta. From the multiplex PCR reads, TCRdb called clonotypes with MiXCR, one entry per CDR3 protein. Here the sample spans some 70,000 distinct CDR3 sequences, nearly 70% being singletons. No cell sorting was done before RNA was extracted from the tissue. Distant lung tissue was collected more than 3 cm away from the tumor edge. The CDR3 is 13 amino acids. V lost 9 bases to trimming and J lost 8 bases, with 17 bases between them. The germline V gene encodes CDR1 SGHAT and CDR2 FQDESV (reference sequence).

This sequence was found in a woman aged 50 to 60 with non-small cell lung cancer. This chain connects TRBV11-1 to TRBJ2-1; D is unclear. Sequencing input: distant non-tumor lung tissue. This CDR3 is CASCLPPLDEQFF. CDR3 nucleotides: TGTGCCAGTTGCTTACCTCCGTTGGATGAGCAGTTCTTC.